A single TCR beta chain is shown here with its context. This clone was seen a handful of times. No antigen is known for it. The input lacks base qualities; no much larger clone sits a single base away. This record belongs to a study of cytomegalovirus exposure and HLA in healthy donors (dated by TCRdb to about 2017). At the level of the whole study: An earlier analysis of some 600 of the donors reported over 250 Gb of sequence data and some 110 million unique TCR beta sequences obtained from approximately 180 million T cells. Several DR-DQ haplotypes were handled as single units for association and clustering because linkage in the cohort was strong. The number of donors typed differed by locus, with about 620-630 for A, B, C, DRB1 and DQB1, 522 for DQA1, 600 to 610 for DPA1, and roughly 450 for DPB1. Both class I and class II loci were covered by HLA typing, at four-digit resolution. Among the roughly 400 genotyped donors, approximately 77% belonged to the genetic ancestry cluster associated with self-reported Caucasian donors. Rather than using new phenotypic data, the later analysis identified candidate immune exposures from TCR beta sequences and from how often those sequences occurred across donors. Donor age, sex, ethnicity and CMV serostatus were collected together with the repertoire data. To decide whether each TCR beta V gene segment behaved as functional or pseudogenic, an earlier analysis of some 600 of the donors relied on high-throughput TCR beta sequencing. All discovery cohort repertoires had been generated on a single sequencing platform. The study profiled the T cell repertoires of more than 500 subjects by immunosequencing and related them to cytomegalovirus serostatus. A later analysis re-analyzed previously published TCR beta repertoires from several hundred donors and added high-resolution HLA genotyping to study TCR occurrence patterns. A later genetic analysis took genome-wide SNP genotypes for about 65% of the roughly 670 donors and used that subset as a discovery cohort. The study aimed to test whether cataloging public T cell receptors could reveal signatures of past pathogen exposure. High-throughput TCR immunosequencing, statistical association of individual TCRs with disease status, and machine learning were combined to predict cytomegalovirus infection status. A separate validation cohort of some 130 different subjects was used in addition to the approximately 700-subject first cohort. Across approximately 400 genotyped donors of the cohort, an average of about 200,000 unique TCR beta nucleotide sequences per donor were sequenced, and roughly a sixth of those sequences were non-productive. An early release that covered around 590 HLA-typed donors contained approximately 320 gigabases of sequencing data and 70 million to 100 million unique TCR sequences. The full study reports these points: Broadly in line with IMGT annotations, most TCR beta V segments showed up in productive rearrangements about 90% or about 30% of the time in an earlier analysis of under 700 of the donors. In a later analysis, some 17,000 TCR beta sequences were associated with specific HLA alleles at a false discovery rate of 0.05. Compared with the 666-donor mean, donors in an Asian-associated ancestry cluster had fewer N-insertions in productive TCRs, according to a later genetic analysis. In both the original and validation cohorts, the classifier was reported to diagnose cytomegalovirus status with high specificity and sensitivity. A later analysis found that most CMV-associated TCR beta chains appeared HLA-restricted, with HLA associations seemingly driven largely by CMV exposure. In vitro tests confirmed that a few of the cytomegalovirus-associated TCR beta chains recognize cytomegalovirus antigens. Immune exposure information for the cohort was limited to CMV serostatus. Sequencing depth was assumed to be roughly uniform across donors in the presence/absence analyses, though that assumption may not hold. According to a later analysis, TCR association rates differed among HLA loci, with DRB1 alleles showing the most associated TCRs and HLA-C alleles showing the fewest. The earlier analysis of approximately 560 of the donors excluded about 16 rarely observed V segments, including chromosome 9 orphons, because counts were too low. The study gave a list of 150 to 200 TCR beta chains associated with cytomegalovirus. Because HLA typing was missing for some donors at each locus, association tests included only the typed subset. When HLA alleles, especially DR and DQ, strongly co-occurred, attributing TCR associations to individual alleles was difficult. Linkage disequilibrium might explain the correlated functional status among segregating V segments, but an unknown experimental factor could not be excluded. The cohort was sequenced for TCR beta chains only, and without alpha or paired-chain data the features that could be detected were limited. While some public TCRs were present in many individuals, most TCR sequences turned up only very rarely across donors. A later analysis found that HLA-associated TCR beta chains were more clonally expanded and had lower generation probabilities than equally common non-associated chains. In a later analysis, several top co-occurrence clusters were reported to appear linked to parvovirus B19, influenza, CMV and Epstein-Barr virus. According to the authors, the approach could potentially be generalized to other disease states and immunological phenotypes. A cluster of highly shared sequence variants was judged likely to be a technical artifact of the sequencing pipeline. A further reported finding was that TCR beta sequences accurately predicted the HLA-A and HLA-B alleles for most subjects in the first cohort. An association between a missense DCLRE1C variant and V-gene and J-gene trimming of TCR beta chains was found in a later genetic analysis and replicated in an independent cohort.

Receptors were amplified or captured by the immunoSEQ multiplex PCR assay. For the multiplex PCR, a mixture combining 60 forward primers for TCR Vbeta segments and 13 reverse primers for TCR Jbeta segments was used. The CDR3 region of rearranged TCR beta genes was amplified from genomic DNA by a multiplex PCR assay. The amplified TCR beta libraries were sequenced on the Illumina HiSeq System as 87-base-pair reads. In the authors' own workflow: A later analysis tallied tens of millions of unique TCR beta chains across the 700 or so repertoires, and some 10 million of those chains were shared by two or more donors. Raw reads were error-corrected and collapsed into unique sequences with a nearest-neighbor algorithm that merged closely related sequences to remove PCR and sequencing errors. CDR3 sequences were aligned to IMGT reference sequences to assign V, D and J gene segments. For a sequence to be retained, a match of at least six nucleotides was required to both a V gene segment and a J gene segment. A rearrangement was called productive if the CDR3 had no stop codons and remained in frame with V and J, and every other rearrangement was called non-productive. CDR3 was defined by IMGT convention, running from the second conserved V-encoded cysteine to the conserved J-encoded phenylalanine. In an earlier analysis of 500 to 650 of the donors, sequences lacking an unambiguous match to a single V gene segment were excluded. An earlier analysis of 587 of the donors called V segments functional above 56.7% productive rearrangements and segregating when the between-donor standard deviation exceeded 5%. A statistical classification framework was built to diagnose cytomegalovirus status from the catalog of TCR beta chain sequences. In a later analysis, V and J genes were assigned by comparing TCR nucleotide sequences against IMGT/GENE-DB human TR gene sequences. Using the TCRdist pipeline, a later analysis assigned CDR3 sequences along with most-parsimonious VDJ recombination scenarios. In a later analysis, every TCR beta chain was defined by the combination of its CDR3 amino acid sequence and its V-gene family, and reads without a unique V-gene family were dropped. In a later analysis, fewer than 650 highly shared, low-generation-probability nucleotide sequences were removed to address suspected cross-contamination and a sequencing artifact. A later analysis calculated a clonal expansion index for each public chain from normalized within-repertoire ranks of inferred template counts. In a later analysis, generation probabilities were computed with a VDJ recombination model fitted to out-of-frame rearrangements, and the resulting probabilities were checked against IGoR. Hypergeometric tests were used in a later analysis to score TCR-TCR, TCR-HLA and TCR-CMV co-occurrence, with a repertoire-size bias correction applied to the TCR pairs. To estimate false discovery rates, a later analysis permuted the HLA or CMV assignments 20 times. A later analysis grouped co-occurring TCRs with DBSCAN, adding TCRdist sequence similarity when clustering within HLA-allele-positive subsets. Repertoires with fewer than 30,000 or more than 120,000 public chains were left out of co-occurrence clustering, as were about 5 repertoires with anomalous nucleotide sharing. The clones in this table, taken by TCRdb from immuneACCESS, are in-frame only. Not every clone is retained; where verified, under half of the shortfall comes from an unresolved V gene, and the cause of the rest is unknown. V, J and clone size were drawn from that table, and D and trimming were deduced from the DNA. A total of 200,000 or so clones appear in this sample, approximately 88% of them only once. 2.6% of the sample is held by the ten biggest clonotypes.

In total, fewer than 750 healthy bone marrow donors made up the cohort. At the time of sampling, all cohort members were nominally healthy, though unrecorded immune exposures were likely present. The donor was CMV seropositive and belonged to the group of 250 to 350 seropositive cohort members. A peripheral blood sample was provided by each donor, and peripheral blood mononuclear cells were used for TCR beta sequencing. The Qiagen DNeasy Blood Extraction Kit was used to extract genomic DNA from the blood cell samples. This sequence was found in a woman aged 50 to 65 in good health and CMV-seropositive. Sequencing input: PBMCs.

DNA sequence: TGTGCCAGCAGCTCGATCCGGGACAGGGGGAACGAGCAGTACTTC. Its translation reads: CASSSIRDRGNEQYF. This receptor chain uses TRBV11-2 and TRBJ2-7; 11 bases in the middle match TRBD1. The germline V gene specifies SGHAT as CDR1 and FQNNGV as CDR2. Trimmed from V: 4 bases; trimmed from J: 5 bases; junction bases lacking a gene match: 7. The CDR3 measures 15 amino acids from cysteine to phenylalanine. The CDR3 DNA has 45 bases and is translated from base 1. Beyond the CDR3, the reference TRBV11-2 and TRBJ2-7 genes provide the residues; the full variable domain reads: EAGVAQSPRYKIIEKRQSVAFWCNPISGHATLYWYQQILGQGPKLLIQFQNNGVVDDSQLPKDRFSAERLKGVDSTLKIQPAKLEDSAVYLCASSSIRDRGNEQYFGPGTRLTVT.